Listed here are 8 T cell receptor beta chains from one sample, sequenced in a study of cytomegalovirus exposure and HLA in healthy donors. With 60 Vbeta and 13 Jbeta primers, the PCR was carried out. TCRdb keeps only in-frame clones here, not all; method: immunoSEQ multiplex PCR. The sample shows approximately 79,000 clones, roughly 80% of them seen only once. Sequences were obtained from PBMCs. These receptors came from a boy aged 5-17 years in good health and CMV-seronegative.

This clone was recorded only once. The V and J genes are TRBV28 and TRBJ1-5; D remains ambiguous. V lost 2 bases and J lost 6, with 8 bases in between. CDR1 is MDHEN and CDR2 is SYDVKM in the germline V gene. CDR3 size: 13 residues. CDR3 nucleotide sequence: TGTGCCAGCAGTTTAGGTCCGGGTCAGCCCCAGCATTTT. This codes for CASSLGPGQPQHF.

A remark on this clone: At one end, the junction sequence differs from germline, possibly due to a read error. This chain connects TRBV30 to TRBJ1-2; 7 bases align to TRBD1. Looked up from germline, CDR1 is GTSNPN and CDR2 is SVGIG (reference sequence). The CDR3 covers 13 residues. The CDR3 spells CAWRQGGNYGHTF. The DNA for the CDR3 is TGTGCCTGGAGGCAGGGGGGTAACTATGGCCACACCTTC.

This clone was counted once. The junction departs from germline at one end; a sequencing error may be responsible. Other DNA sequences of this sample code for an identical CDR3. V and J are TRBV2 and TRBJ1-1; D is uncertain. Germline CDR1 is SNHLY and CDR2 is FYNNEI. The CDR3 is 15 residues long. This chain's CDR3 is CASSVNSNMNTEAFF. CDR3 DNA sequence: TGTGCCAGCAGTGTTAACAGCAACATGAACACTGAAGCCTTCTTT. Complete variable domain (other parts from reference TRBV2 and TRBJ1-1): EPEVTQTPSHQVTQMGQEVILRCVPISNHLYFYWYRQILGQKVEFLVSFYNNEISEKSEIFDDQFSVERPDGSNFTLKIRSTKLEDSAMYFCASSVNSNMNTEAFFGQGTRLTVV.

The CDR3: CASSSTGRRGYTF. CDR3 nucleotide sequence: TGTGCCAGCAGTTCGACAGGGAGGCGCGGCTACACCTTC. This sequence joins TRBV6-5 and TRBJ1-2; TRBD1 agrees at 7 bases. The CDR3 loop spans 13 amino acids. Losses at the gene ends were 4 bases for V and 8 bases for J; bases not matched to a gene: 7. CDR1 and CDR2 from the germline V gene are MNHEY and SVGAGI.

The chain uses TRBV28 and TRBJ1-6; 9 bases align to TRBD1. There are 14 residues in the CDR3. Germline V lookup: CDR1 MDHEN, CDR2 SYDVKM. Germline trimming cut 6 bases from V and 7 bases from J; bases unmatched to any gene: 4. For the CDR3, the DNA is TGTGCCAGCAGACTGGACAGGGGAAATTCACCCCTCCACTTT. This sequence encodes CASRLDRGNSPLHF. The variable domain in full, completed from reference TRBV28 and TRBJ1-6, reads DVKVTQSSRYLVKRTGEKVFLECVQDMDHENMFWYRQDPGLGLRLIYFSYDVKMKEKGDIPEGYSVSREKKERFSLILESASTNQTSMYLCASRLDRGNSPLHFGNGTRLTVT.

The chain has TRBV4-3 and TRBJ2-1, with TRBD2 matching over 9 bases. With V trimmed by 3 bases and J by 3 bases, 3 bases remained unmatched. CDR1 is LGHNA and CDR2 is YSLEER in the germline V gene. This CDR3 has 15 residues. The CDR3 DNA is TGCGCCAGCAGCCATGAACTAGCGGGCTACAATGAGCAGTTCTTC. It yields the protein CASSHELAGYNEQFF.

The chain employs TRBV28 and TRBJ1-4, with D unclear. This CDR3 has 15 amino acids. The V gene lost 4 bases and the J gene lost 0 bases, with 9 bases spanning the gap. The germline CDR1 and CDR2 sequences are MDHEN and SYDVKM. CDR3 nucleotides: TGTGCCAGCAGTTCTTCAGTTACAACTAATGAAAAACTGTTTTTT. Translation: CASSSSVTTNEKLFF. Supplemented by reference TRBV28 and TRBJ1-4, the full variable domain reads DVKVTQSSRYLVKRTGEKVFLECVQDMDHENMFWYRQDPGLGLRLIYFSYDVKMKEKGDIPEGYSVSREKKERFSLILESASTNQTSMYLCASSSSVTTNEKLFFGSGTQLSVL.

This clone was seen a few times. The V gene is TRBV6-4, the J gene TRBJ2-1; D ambiguous. The ends were cut back, 0 bases at V and 6 bases at J, with 9 bases in the middle. The CDR3 is 14 amino acids. Germline CDR1 is MRHNA and CDR2 is SNTAGT. For the CDR3, the DNA is TGTGCCAGCAGTGACTCCTTAGACACCAATGAGCAGTTCTTC. Amino acid sequence: CASSDSLDTNEQFF.